One sample yielded the 8 T cell receptor beta chains listed below, sequenced in a study of OX40 agonist ivuxolimab in advanced cancers. Using immunoSEQ multiplex PCR, the repertoire was profiled, and TCRdb retains in-frame clones only, with some absent. Here the sample spans more than 80,000 clones, 90% to 95% being singletons. Sequences were derived from CD4+ or CD8+ T cells sorted from blood, sampled in a trial of the OX40 agonist ivuxolimab. The receptors were sampled from an adult with an advanced solid tumor such as melanoma, head and neck, liver or kidney cancer.

The genes are TRBV2 and TRBJ2-7, with 9 bases lining up with TRBD2. From germline, CDR1 is SNHLY and CDR2 FYNNEI. The CDR3 totals 14 residues. Losses at the gene ends were 6 bases for V and 2 bases for J; bases not matched to a gene: 5. CDR3 sequence reads: CASRTGLAAYEQYF. The CDR3 DNA reads TGTGCCAGCAGAACGGGACTAGCAGCCTACGAGCAGTACTTC. Based on the CDR3 plus reference TRBV2 and TRBJ2-7, the full variable domain is EPEVTQTPSHQVTQMGQEVILRCVPISNHLYFYWYRQILGQKVEFLVSFYNNEISEKSEIFDDQFSVERPDGSNFTLKIRSTKLEDSAMYFCASRTGLAAYEQYFGPGTRLTVT.

This chain connects TRBV29-1 to TRBJ2-1; tentative D call: TRBD1 (5 bases). V gave up 8 bases and J gave up 1 base, with 12 bases separating them. The CDR3 totals 13 residues. Germline CDR1 reads SQVTM; CDR2 reads ANQGSEA. The CDR3 loop reads CSFRTWSYNEQFF. In nucleotides, the CDR3 is TGCAGCTTCCGGACATGGTCCTACAATGAGCAGTTCTTC.

V usage is TRBV4-3 and J usage is TRBJ2-7; 8 nucleotides line up with TRBD2. Trimming at V came to 0 bases and at J to 5 bases, leaving 9 bases not matched to a gene. The germline CDR1 and CDR2 sequences are LGHNA and YSLEER. This CDR3 has 16 residues. CDR3 nucleotide sequence: TGCGCCAGCAGCCAAGAACCAGCGGGAGAAGTAAACGAGCAGTACTTC. It encodes CASSQEPAGEVNEQYF.

This clone appeared once. This sequence joins TRBV5-1 and TRBJ2-3, with 12 bases fitting TRBD2. The CDR3 runs 16 residues. With V trimmed by 5 bases and J by 2 bases, 6 bases remained unmatched. Germline loops: CDR1 SGHRS, CDR2 YFSETQ. CDR3 nucleotide sequence: TGCGCCAGCAGGACAACTAGCGGGAGGCCCACAGATACGCAGTATTTT. Encoded protein: CASRTTSGRPTDTQYF.

The genes are TRBV6-6 and TRBJ1-4, with 8 bases fitting TRBD1. Trimming at V came to 5 bases and at J to 7 bases, leaving 6 bases not matched to a gene. Germline lookup yields CDR1 MNHNY and CDR2 SVGAGI (reference sequence). The CDR3 extends over 14 amino acids. The CDR3 is CASSPGQGGEKLFF. The DNA of the CDR3 is TGTGCCAGCAGTCCCGGACAGGGAGGTGAAAAACTGTTTTTT.

This clone was counted a few times. The DNA for the CDR3 is TGTGCCAGCAGTTTGGACGGGACAGCCTCTGGAAACACCATATATTTT. Amino acids: CASSLDGTASGNTIYF. The rearrangement links TRBV28 to TRBJ1-3; 7 bases are shared with TRBD1. Per the germline V gene, CDR1 is MDHEN and CDR2 is SYDVKM. With 3 bases clipped from V and 0 bases from J, the junction kept 5 bases outside the gene matches. There are 16 residues in the CDR3.

The chain links TRBV5-6 to TRBJ2-7; 8 bases align to TRBD1. V lost 2 bases to trimming and J lost 2 bases; unmatched junction nucleotides: 9. The germline gives CDR1 SGHDT, CDR2 YYEEEE. This CDR3 is built from 16 residues. The chain's CDR3 is CASSFRTGSRAYEQYF. In DNA, the CDR3 is TGTGCCAGCAGCTTCCGGACAGGGAGTAGGGCCTACGAGCAGTACTTC. The variable domain in full, with the rest retrieved from reference TRBV5-6 and TRBJ2-7, is DAGVTQSPTHLIKTRGQQVTLRCSPKSGHDTVSWYQQALGQGPQFIFQYYEEEERQRGNFPDRFSGHQFPNYSSELNVNALLLGDSALYLCASSFRTGSRAYEQYFGPGTRLTVT.

The chain is built from TRBV28 and TRBJ2-6, with TRBD2 identical over 8 bases. Germline V gives CDR1 MDHEN, CDR2 SYDVKM. The CDR3 is made up of 14 amino acids. The V and J ends lost 5 bases and 3 bases, in that order; junction bases with no gene match: 0. The CDR3 nucleotides are TGTGCCAGCAGTGCGGGAGGTGGGGCCAACGTCCTGACTTTC. Its protein is CASSAGGGANVLTF.